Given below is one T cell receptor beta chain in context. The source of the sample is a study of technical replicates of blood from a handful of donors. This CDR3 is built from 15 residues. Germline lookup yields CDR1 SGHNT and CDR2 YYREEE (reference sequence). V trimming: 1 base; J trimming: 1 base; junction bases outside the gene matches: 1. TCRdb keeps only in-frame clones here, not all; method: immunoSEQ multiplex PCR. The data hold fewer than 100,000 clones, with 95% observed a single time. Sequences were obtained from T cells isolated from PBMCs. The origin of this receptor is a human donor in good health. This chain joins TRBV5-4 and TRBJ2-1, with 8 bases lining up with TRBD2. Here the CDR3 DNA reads TGTGCCAGCAGCTTGCGGGAGGGGTCCTACAATGAGCAGTTCTTC. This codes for CASSLREGSYNEQFF.